A single T cell receptor beta chain is shown here with its context. The antigen remains undetermined. Amplification used 60 Vbeta primers and 13 Jbeta primers. Sequencing used immunoSEQ multiplex PCR; TCRdb keeps in-frame clones, though not all of them. The sample lists some 98,000 clones, around 68% occurring once. This CDR3 comprises 16 residues. The sample is drawn from a study of cytomegalovirus exposure and HLA in healthy donors. On the study more broadly: Approximately 80 million unique TCRs from HLA-typed donors were held in an early data release.

Study observations and caveats: HLA allele associations emerged for around 15,000 TCR beta sequences in a later analysis, at 0.05 false discovery rate. Segments of the TCR beta V type were, in most cases, productive about 87% or about 30% of the time in an earlier analysis.

This chain links TRBV21-1 with TRBJ1-6; the table names TRBD1, a call not compared with the DNA. TRBV21-1 is flagged as a pseudogene. This TCR was recovered from a man aged 45-65 years in good health and CMV-seronegative. The sample consisted of PBMCs. CDR3 nucleotides: TGTGCCAGACCCAGGGTAACCGGGACAGGGAATTCACCCCTCCACTTT. Its protein is CARPRVTGTGNSPLHF.